The 19 T cell receptor beta chains in this list originate from one sample, sequenced in a study of identical twins. TCRdb reprocessed the 5' RACE reads with MiXCR, giving one entry per CDR3 protein. In the table there are around 1.7 million distinct CDR3 sequences, about 32% of which are singletons. The sample consisted of cord blood. These receptor sequences come from a newborn girl in good health.

The chain carries TRBV2 and TRBJ1-2; 7 bases line up with TRBD1. This CDR3 has 12 residues. Looked up from germline, CDR1 is SNHLY and CDR2 is FYNNEI. V lost 8 bases, J lost 6 bases, and 6 bases stayed unmatched. The CDR3 DNA reads as TGTGCCAGCGAGGGGACAGCCCATGGCTACACCTTC. This translates into CASEGTAHGYTF.

The chain carries TRBV11-2 and TRBJ2-1; TRBD2 matches 10 bases. After removal of 4 bases from V and 8 bases from J, the junction contained 5 bases not matched to a gene. CDR3 size: 14 residues. CDR1 and CDR2 from the germline V gene are SGHAT and FQNNGV. The chain's CDR3 is CASSSLAGVDEQFF. CDR3 sequence (DNA): TGTGCCAGCAGCTCTCTAGCGGGAGTGGATGAGCAGTTCTTC.

This clonotype was observed a few times. The rearrangement joins TRBV10-3 to TRBJ1-2; 7 positions agree with TRBD1. The trim removed 2 bases at V and 3 bases at J, leaving 3 bases unmatched. This CDR3 contains 14 residues. The germline V gene has CDR1 ENHRY and CDR2 SYGVKD. CDR3 protein: CAISERQGYYGYTF. In nucleotides, the CDR3 is TGTGCCATCAGTGAGAGACAGGGATACTATGGCTACACCTTC.

This clonotype is a singleton in its sample. The V call is TRBV12-3 or TRBV12-4, the J call TRBJ2-7; D is uncertain. The CDR3 runs to 13 residues. Trimming cost V 4 bases and J 10 bases, with 17 bases left between them. The CDR3 DNA follows: TGTGCCAGCAGTTCCCGGAGCAATCAGCCCCAGTACTTC. Its protein product is CASSSRSNQPQYF.

This chain links TRBV5-1 with TRBJ2-7, with a possible D match to TRBD2 (6 bases). Deletions cut 4 bases from V and 7 bases from J, with 18 bases between. The CDR3 loop spans 14 amino acids. The germline gives CDR1 SGHRS, CDR2 YFSETQ. The DNA for the CDR3 is TGCGCCAGCAGCGCGGGACTTAACCACAATGAGCAGTACTTC. This translates into CASSAGLNHNEQYF.

V usage is TRBV12-3 or TRBV12-4 and J usage is TRBJ2-7, with 7 bases identical to TRBD1. After removal of 6 bases from V and 2 bases from J, the junction contained 10 bases not matched to a gene. The CDR3 loop spans 15 amino acids. CDR3: CASSPEQGTTYEQYF. CDR3 bases: TGTGCCAGCAGCCCCGAACAGGGGACCACCTACGAGCAGTACTTC.

The chain recombines TRBV6-2 or TRBV6-3 with TRBJ2-1, with TRBD1 matching 9 bases. There are 16 residues in the CDR3. Germline V gene data show CDR1 as MNHEY and CDR2 as SVGEGT. V lost 3 bases and J lost 4; bases outside the gene matches: 7. CDR3 loop: CASSYGWGQGYNEQFF. CDR3 in DNA: TGTGCCAGCAGTTATGGATGGGGACAGGGATACAATGAGCAGTTCTTC.

This clonotype has just a few counts. The chain is built from TRBV5-1 and TRBJ2-7, with D perhaps TRBD2 (5 bases). The CDR3 extends over 14 amino acids. Germline CDR1 and CDR2: SGHRS and YFSETQ. The ends were cut back, 4 bases at V and 7 bases at J, with 18 bases in the middle. In nucleotides, the CDR3 is TGCGCCAGCAGCCCGGAGGACTCCAACAATGAGCAGTACTTC. Translation: CASSPEDSNNEQYF.

This clonotype was observed a handful of times. This chain uses TRBV20-1 with TRBJ1-5; TRBD1 matches at 7 bases. This CDR3 is 15 amino acids long. The trim removed 1 base at V and 3 bases at J, leaving 6 bases unmatched. Germline V gene sequence: CDR1 DFQATT, CDR2 SNEGSKA (reference sequence). The CDR3, as DNA: TGCAGTGCTAGAGTCATGGACAGGCTCAATCAGCCCCAGCATTTT. The encoded protein is CSARVMDRLNQPQHF.

CDR3: CASRDRPHNEQYF. CDR3 nucleotides: TGTGCCAGCCGAGACAGGCCTCACAATGAGCAGTACTTC. The chain recombines TRBV21-1 with TRBJ2-4; TRBD1 is the table's D call, not checked against the DNA. TRBV21-1 is described as a pseudogene. The CDR3 has 13 residues.

This sequence joins TRBV2 and TRBJ1-5; D is undetermined. Germline CDR1 is SNHLY and CDR2 is FYNNEI. The CDR3 consists of 15 residues. The V end was cut by 2 bases, the J end by 1 base, with 9 bases between. The CDR3 DNA sequence: TGTGCCAGCAGTGAAAACGGGGTGAGCAATCAGCCCCAGCATTTT. It yields the protein CASSENGVSNQPQHF.

This clonotype came up a few times. The chain uses TRBV2 and TRBJ2-3; 7 bases are shared with TRBD2. The CDR3 is 18 residues long. Germline values: CDR1 SNHLY, CDR2 FYNNEI. V was pared by 10 bases and J by 4 bases, with 23 bases of the junction left unmatched. This CDR3 is CAILPGPSGYGDADTQYF. CDR3 in DNA: TGTGCCATCCTCCCCGGTCCTAGCGGATATGGGGACGCAGATACGCAGTATTTT.

This rearrangement joins TRBV20-1 to TRBJ2-3; TRBD2 aligns across 12 bases. CDR1 is DFQATT, CDR2 SNEGSKA, per germline (reference sequence). V gave up 5 bases and J gave up 3 bases; unmatched junction bases: 6. The CDR3 is made up of 15 amino acids. The CDR3 DNA reads TGCAGTGCTCCCAGGACTAGCGGGGATACAGATACGCAGTATTTT. This encodes CSAPRTSGDTDTQYF.

This rearrangement joins TRBV15 to TRBJ1-1; D is perhaps TRBD1 (5 bases). Germline V gene sequence: CDR1 LNHNV, CDR2 YYDKDF (reference sequence). With 0 bases removed from V and 11 bases from J, the gap between germline ends came to 19 bases. The CDR3 sequence is 15 residues long. CDR3 protein: CATSRDPQGRGAAFF. The CDR3 coding sequence is TGTGCCACCAGCAGAGATCCCCAGGGTAGGGGAGCGGCTTTCTTT.

This rearrangement joins TRBV4-1 to TRBJ2-5; D might be TRBD1 (6 bases). CDR3 length: 17 amino acids. Per germline, CDR1 MGHRA and CDR2 YSYEKL. V was trimmed by 1 base and J by 2 bases, leaving 17 bases between them. In DNA form, the CDR3 reads TGCGCCAGCAGCCAAGTACCCACAGGGCTACGACAAGAGACCCAGTACTTC. This gives the protein CASSQVPTGLRQETQYF.

This rearrangement joins TRBV5-6 to TRBJ2-3; no definite D call. The CDR3 is 16 amino acids. V was pared by 4 bases and J by 1 base, with 16 bases between. CDR1 is SGHDT, CDR2 YYEEEE, per germline. This CDR3 reads CASSHKPRGRTDTQYF. The CDR3 DNA reads as TGTGCCAGCAGCCACAAACCCCGAGGTCGCACAGATACGCAGTATTTT.

As for this clonotype: Germline and junction disagree at one end, which may indicate a read error. The rearrangement links TRBV20-1 to TRBJ1-5; the D gene is possibly TRBD1 (5 bases). Per germline, CDR1 DFQATT and CDR2 SNEGSKA (reference sequence). The CDR3 runs to 18 residues. The CDR3 sequence: CSARDKARADISSQPQHF. The CDR3 coding sequence is TGCAGTGCTAGAGATAAGGCCCGCGCGGACATTAGCAGTCAGCCCCAGCATTTT.

The chain links TRBV7-2 to TRBJ2-3, with 7 bases aligning to TRBD2. J was trimmed by 10 bases and V by 5 bases; bases with no gene match: 15. Per germline, CDR1 SGHTA and CDR2 FQGNSA. CDR3 length: 15 residues. CDR3 DNA: TGTGCCAGCAGCCTTGGGGTCCAGGGAGGGGATGCGCAGTATTTT. Translation: CASSLGVQGGDAQYF.

This clonotype was observed a handful of times. CDR3 region: CASRGDSNNEKLFF. In nucleotides, the CDR3 is TGTGCCAGCAGAGGGGACAGCAATAATGAAAAACTGTTTTTT. The J gene is TRBJ1-4, the V gene TRBV2; the match to TRBD1 covers 7 bases. The CDR3 consists of 14 residues. Per the germline V gene, CDR1 is SNHLY and CDR2 is FYNNEI. The ends lost 6 bases at V and 4 bases at J; junction bases unmatched: 5.